These T cell receptor beta chains were read from a single sample in a study of CXCR3-negative and CXCR3-positive naive CD8 T cells. TCRdb re-called the 5' RACE reads and shows each CDR3 protein once, DNA omitted. In all, the sample yields under 70,000 distinct CDR3 sequences. What was sequenced was memory CD8+ T cells from blood. Source of these receptors: a human donor in good health. Some clones in this sample may be carry-over from other donors' samples. Both conserved end residues are part of each CDR3. Each record gives: CDR3 protein, J gene, V gene.

CASSPRDRGYFFEQFF,TRBJ2-1,TRBV7-4
CASSAGVRTGELFF,TRBJ2-2,TRBV2
CASRLRYGPLRGGYGYTF,TRBJ1-2,TRBV12-2
CSARAGTYEQYF,TRBJ2-7,TRBV20-1
CSVVGLVDNEQFF,TRBJ2-1,TRBV29-1
CASGFRDREMHEQFF,TRBJ2-1,TRBV6-1
CSANEDRSYEQYF,TRBJ2-7,TRBV20-1
CATRTVSSYEQYF,TRBJ2-7,TRBV27
CASSQDHGGNYGYTF,TRBJ1-2,TRBV4-3
CASSYPSAGGGRYQETQYF,TRBJ2-5,TRBV6-2/TRBV6-3
CASSLMGQGAYNEQFF,TRBJ2-1,TRBV7-9
CASSLTPWTSDTQYF,TRBJ2-3,TRBV7-2
CASSLEGLTYEQYF,TRBJ2-7,TRBV5-4
CASSLPPSYEQYF,TRBJ2-7,TRBV7-2
CASSRSGTQETQYF,TRBJ2-5,TRBV7-9